The 23 T cell receptor beta chains below were found in one sample sequenced in a study of T cell changes during pregnancy in multiple sclerosis (dated by TCRdb to between 2019 and 2020). Libraries were built with the immunoSEQ multiplex PCR assay. Imported from immuneACCESS, the table was reduced by TCRdb to in-frame sequences with V and J called. These copies leave out some clones; in studies compared against another copy, an unresolved V gene accounts for under half, and the cause of the remainder is not known. For this sample there are 74,000 or so clones; more than 90% appear just once. Clones ranked in the top ten supply around 0.22% of the sample. Specimen: CD4+ T cells from peripheral blood mononuclear cells, collected before pregnancy. These receptors came from a female donor with multiple sclerosis, enrolled in a pregnancy study.

This chain uses TRBV11-3 with TRBJ2-7; 7 bases are a match to TRBD1. Germline assignment: CDR1 SGHNT and CDR2 YENEEA. This CDR3 contains 13 residues. The V and J ends lost 3 bases and 1 base, in that order; junction bases with no gene match: 0. CDR3 bases: TGTGCCAGCAGCTTGGGACAGTCCTACGAGCAGTACTTC. Its translation is CASSLGQSYEQYF.

This chain uses TRBV7-2 with TRBJ2-1, with D perhaps TRBD1 (5 bases). There are 15 residues in the CDR3. The germline V and J ends were trimmed by 1 base and 3 bases, with 10 bases remaining between them. Germline values: CDR1 SGHTA, CDR2 FQGNSA. CDR3 in amino acids: CASSLVAGIYNEQFF. Written as DNA, the CDR3 is TGTGCCAGCAGCTTAGTCGCAGGGATCTACAATGAGCAGTTCTTC.

The chain joins TRBV5-1 to TRBJ2-5; 11 nucleotides agree with TRBD2. This CDR3 spans 15 amino acids. With V trimmed by 4 bases and J by 3 bases, 5 bases remained unmatched. From germline, CDR1 is SGHRS and CDR2 YFSETQ. The CDR3 sequence: CASSPGGLAEETQYF. CDR3 nucleotide sequence: TGCGCCAGCAGCCCGGGGGGACTAGCGGAAGAGACCCAGTACTTC.

This chain joins TRBV6-1 and TRBJ2-3, with D tentatively TRBD2 (6 bases). Trimming took off 2 bases at V and 1 base at J, with 10 bases between the two ends. This CDR3 is 15 amino acids long. Germline CDR1 and CDR2: MNHNS and SASEGT. This CDR3 reads CASSEQGLRTDTQYF. The CDR3 DNA is TGTGCCAGCAGTGAACAGGGACTTCGCACAGATACGCAGTATTTT.

This rearrangement joins TRBV5-4 to TRBJ2-5, with D perhaps TRBD2 (6 bases). V lost 2 bases to trimming and J lost 2 bases, with 10 bases between them. Germline CDR1 reads SGHNT; CDR2 reads YYREEE (reference sequence). The CDR3 length is 14 residues. The CDR3 sequence: CASSLPGLQETQYF. The CDR3 DNA reads TGTGCCAGCAGCTTACCGGGACTTCAAGAGACCCAGTACTTC.

The V gene is TRBV5-4, the J gene TRBJ2-7, with TRBD2 matching 10 bases. This CDR3 spans 16 amino acids. Germline V gene sequence: CDR1 SGHNT, CDR2 YYREEE (reference sequence). After removal of 3 bases from V and 3 bases from J, the junction contained 9 bases not matched to a gene. CDR3 in amino acids: CASSSMVASGSYEQYF. Here the CDR3 DNA reads TGTGCCAGCAGCTCCATGGTGGCTAGCGGGAGCTACGAGCAGTACTTC.

The genes are TRBV11-3 and TRBJ1-1; 10 nucleotides align to TRBD1. The length of the CDR3 is 14 residues. Per germline, CDR1 SGHNT and CDR2 YENEEA. The V and J ends lost 5 bases and 0 bases, in that order; junction bases with no gene match: 0. CDR3: CASSDRGLNTEAFF. The CDR3 nucleotides read TGTGCCAGCAGCGACAGGGGGCTGAACACTGAAGCTTTCTTT.

This sequence joins TRBV6-5 and TRBJ2-7; D gene uncertain. Trimming pared 5 bases from V and 2 bases from J, leaving 10 bases between. The CDR3 spans 13 residues. Germline-derived CDR1 and CDR2 are MNHEY and SVGAGI. CDR3 sequence (DNA): TGTGCCAGCAGTCCCCCGCGAACCTACGAGCAGTACTTC. This gives the protein CASSPPRTYEQYF.

The rearrangement links TRBV7-8 to TRBJ1-2; no definite D call. The CDR3 runs to 13 residues. The V end lost 0 bases, the J end lost 4 bases, and 6 bases lay between the germline ends. Germline V gene sequence: CDR1 SGHVS, CDR2 FQNEAQ. The CDR3 nucleotides read TGTGCCAGCAGCTTAGCCCCAGGCTATGGCTACACCTTC. It codes for CASSLAPGYGYTF. The entire variable domain, with the rest obtained from reference TRBV7-8 and TRBJ1-2, is as follows: GAGVSQSPRYKVAKRGQDVALRCDPISGHVSLFWYQQALGQGPEFLTYFQNEAQLDKSGLPSDRFFAERPEGSVSTLKIQRTQQEDSAVYLCASSLAPGYGYTFGSGTRLTVV.

The genes are TRBV21-1 and TRBJ1-6; TRBD1 is the table's D call and was not checked against the DNA. TRBV21-1 counts as a pseudogene. CDR3 length: 17 amino acids. CDR3: CASSKAPRFVRDSSFHF. DNA for the CDR3: TGTGCCAGCAGCAAAGCGCCCCGCTTCGTACGGGACAGTAGTTTCCACTTT.

The chain recombines TRBV27 with TRBJ2-3; possible D gene TRBD2, 5 bases. Trimming removed 7 bases at V and 1 base at J, with 9 bases between. The CDR3 has 13 amino acids. CDR1 is MNHEY, CDR2 SMNVEV, per germline (reference sequence). This CDR3 reads CASTFSGTDTQYF. As DNA, the CDR3 is TGTGCCAGCACTTTTAGCGGCACAGATACGCAGTATTTT.

The chain links TRBV2 to TRBJ1-5, with D possibly TRBD1 on 5 matching bases. The CDR3 is 13 residues long. In germline, CDR1 is SNHLY, CDR2 FYNNEI. V was clipped by 9 bases and J by 0 bases, with 9 bases between them. CDR3 coding DNA: TGTGCCAGATACAGGCATAGCAATCAGCCCCAGCATTTT. It translates to CARYRHSNQPQHF.

The chain has TRBV9 and TRBJ1-2; D is unresolved. Germline lookup yields CDR1 SGDLS and CDR2 YYNGEE. The CDR3 spans 13 residues. Trimming removed 0 bases from V and 2 bases from J, with 5 bases in between. The CDR3 coding sequence is TGTGCCAGCAGCGTAGAACAGAACTATGGCTACACCTTC. Translating gives CASSVEQNYGYTF.

This rearrangement joins TRBV29-1 to TRBJ2-7; D may be TRBD1 (6 bases). Germline V CDR1 and CDR2: SQVTM, ANQGSEA. With 5 bases removed from V and 5 bases from J, the gap between germline ends came to 13 bases. The CDR3 runs to 12 residues. The CDR3 sequence: CSVLLTGHEQYF. The CDR3 nucleotides read TGCAGCGTTCTATTGACAGGACACGAGCAGTACTTC.

The rearrangement links TRBV5-1 to TRBJ2-3; D is ambiguous. The germline V gene encodes CDR1 SGHRS and CDR2 YFSETQ. Deletions cut 2 bases from V and 1 base from J, with 11 bases between. This CDR3 is built from 15 residues. The CDR3 is CASSFQAAGTDTQYF. CDR3 coding DNA: TGCGCCAGCAGCTTCCAGGCCGCAGGCACAGATACGCAGTATTTT.

V gene TRBV30 combines with J gene TRBJ1-5; 7 nucleotides align to TRBD1. The germline V gene encodes CDR1 GTSNPN and CDR2 SVGIG (reference sequence). V dropped 1 base and J dropped 7; count of bases not matched to a gene: 4. The CDR3 loop spans 13 amino acids. Written as DNA, the CDR3 is TGTGCCTGGAGTGCAGGGGGGAAACAGCCCCAGCATTTT. It yields the protein CAWSAGGKQPQHF.

The chain's CDR3 is CASSLDSPVNTEAFF. DNA for the CDR3: TGCGCCAGCAGCCTGGACAGTCCGGTGAACACTGAAGCTTTCTTT. This chain connects TRBV5-1 to TRBJ1-1; D might be TRBD1 (6 bases). The V gene lost 4 bases and the J gene lost 0 bases, with 13 bases spanning the gap. The CDR3 contains 15 residues. The V gene's germline CDR1 is SGHRS and CDR2 YFSETQ. The full variable domain, rest sourced from reference TRBV5-1 and TRBJ1-1, is KAGVTQTPRYLIKTRGQQVTLSCSPISGHRSVSWYQQTPGQGLQFLFEYFSETQRNKGNFPGRFSGRQFSNSRSEMNVSTLELGDSALYLCASSLDSPVNTEAFFGQGTRLTVV.

This chain uses TRBV18 with TRBJ2-7; 10 bases agree with TRBD2. The germline V gene encodes CDR1 KGHSH and CDR2 LQKENI. V trimming: 0 bases; J trimming: 5 bases; junction bases outside the gene matches: 4. The CDR3 runs 15 residues. CDR3 sequence: CASSPPPSGSHEQYF. The CDR3 nucleotides read TGTGCCAGCTCACCACCCCCTAGCGGGAGTCACGAGCAGTACTTC.

The chain uses TRBV28 and TRBJ2-7; TRBD1 matches at 8 bases. The V gene's germline CDR1 is MDHEN and CDR2 SYDVKM. The trim removed 6 bases at V and 0 bases at J, leaving 7 bases unmatched. This CDR3 contains 15 residues. CDR3 protein: CASSTPQGASYEQYF. The CDR3 DNA reads TGTGCCAGCAGCACTCCCCAGGGGGCCTCCTACGAGCAGTACTTC.

The chain carries TRBV5-4 and TRBJ2-1, with 7 nucleotides matching TRBD2. The CDR3 extends over 15 amino acids. CDR1 is SGHNT, CDR2 YYREEE, per germline (reference sequence). V shed 3 bases and J 2 bases; nucleotides not matched to a gene: 5. This CDR3 reads CASSSKTSAYNEQFF. The CDR3 DNA reads TGTGCCAGCAGCTCTAAAACTAGCGCCTACAATGAGCAGTTCTTC.

This rearrangement joins TRBV30 to TRBJ2-3; D remains unclear. This CDR3 has 11 amino acids. From germline, CDR1 is GTSNPN and CDR2 SVGIG (reference sequence). The V end lost 0 bases, the J end lost 6 bases, and 4 bases lay between the germline ends. The CDR3 bases are TGTGCCTGGAGTGTTTCGGATACGCAGTATTTT. Translation gives CAWSVSDTQYF.

The genes are TRBV18 and TRBJ2-5; 10 bases line up with TRBD1. This CDR3 is 15 amino acids long. V lost 0 bases to trimming and J lost 5 bases; unmatched junction nucleotides: 3. The germline V gene has CDR1 KGHSH and CDR2 LQKENI. CDR3 in amino acids: CASSPPRTGGETQYF. DNA of the CDR3: TGTGCCAGCTCACCACCGAGGACAGGGGGGGAGACCCAGTACTTC. Based on the CDR3 plus reference TRBV18 and TRBJ2-5, the full variable domain is NAGVMQNPRHLVRRRGQEARLRCSPMKGHSHVYWYRQLPEEGLKFMVYLQKENIIDESGMPKERFSAEFPKEGPSILRIQQVVRGDSAAYFCASSPPRTGGETQYFGPGTRLLVL.

The J gene is TRBJ1-4, the V gene TRBV19, with a tentative D call TRBD1 (5 bases). The CDR3 has 14 residues. The germline gives CDR1 LNHDA, CDR2 SQIVND (reference sequence). Between the trimmed V and J ends, which lost 8 bases and 8 bases, there was a span of 18 bases. DNA of the CDR3: TGTGCCAGTGCTATACAAACAGGCTACGAAAAACTGTTTTTT. This encodes CASAIQTGYEKLFF.